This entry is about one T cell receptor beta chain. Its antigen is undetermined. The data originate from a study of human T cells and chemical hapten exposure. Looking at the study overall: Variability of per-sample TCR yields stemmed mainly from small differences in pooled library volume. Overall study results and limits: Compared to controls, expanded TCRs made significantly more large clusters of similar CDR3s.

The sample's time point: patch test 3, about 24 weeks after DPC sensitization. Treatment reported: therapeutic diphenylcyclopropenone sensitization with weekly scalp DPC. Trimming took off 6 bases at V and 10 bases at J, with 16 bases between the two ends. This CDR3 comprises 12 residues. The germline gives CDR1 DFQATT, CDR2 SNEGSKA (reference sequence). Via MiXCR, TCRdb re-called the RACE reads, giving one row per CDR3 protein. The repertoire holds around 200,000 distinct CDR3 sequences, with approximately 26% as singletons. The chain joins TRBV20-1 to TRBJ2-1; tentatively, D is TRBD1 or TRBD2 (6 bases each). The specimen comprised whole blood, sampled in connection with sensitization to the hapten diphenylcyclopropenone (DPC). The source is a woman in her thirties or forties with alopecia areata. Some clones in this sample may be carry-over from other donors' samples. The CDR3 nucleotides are TGCAGTGCGAGTTGGGGGGCGGGGGAGCAGTTCTTC. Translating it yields CSASWGAGEQFF.